This TCR beta chain comes out of a study of tissue T cells after allogeneic stem cell transplantation. The CDR3 sequence is 17 residues long. The ends were cut back, 5 bases at V and 3 bases at J, with 19 bases in the middle. The germline gives CDR1 LNHDA, CDR2 SQIVND (reference sequence). TCRdb's copy holds only in-frame clones and misses some; the assay was immunoSEQ multiplex PCR. The table has under 4,500 clones, around two thirds seen once. This clonotype was sampled from a male donor older than 55 with lung cancer. The material was left colon tissue, obtained at autopsy. The chain couples TRBV19 to TRBJ2-2, with D possibly being TRBD2 (7 bases). The CDR3 DNA follows: TGTGCCAGTAGTCCCCTACTACGGGGGGCCTACACCGGGGAGCTGTTTTTT. Protein sequence: CASSPLLRGAYTGELFF.